The rows below give T cell receptor beta chains drawn from one sample of a study of T cells in Graves' hyperthyroidism and ophthalmopathy. TCRdb independently ran MiXCR on the multiplex PCR reads; one entry per CDR3 protein. Here the sample spans approximately 700,000 distinct CDR3 sequences, roughly 45% being singletons. Sample: peripheral blood or thyroid tissue (not recorded which). These receptor sequences come from an adult man with Graves' disease, either hyperthyroidism or ophthalmopathy (not recorded which). Both conserved end residues are part of each CDR3. Fields, in order: D gene, V gene, J gene, clone size, CDR3 DNA, CDR3 protein. A D gene is named only where the DNA matches it firmly. The size entry is marked missing in some rows and otherwise reads once, few, many or a size class.

>TRBD2|TRBV7-9|TRBJ2-7|.
TGCGCCAGCAGCCAAGATATGCGGGGGGGGACGGAAACCTACGAGCAGTACTTC
CASSQDMRGGTETYEQYF
>.|TRBV5-6|TRBJ2-5|.
TGTGCCAGCAGCCCCCTGCGACAGCAACAAGAGACCCAGTACTTC
CASSPLRQQQETQYF
>.|TRBV5-1|TRBJ1-1|.
TGCGCCAGCAGCTTGGCCACAGGGTTCCCTGAAGCTTTCTTT
CASSLATGFPEAFF
>.|TRBV7-9|TRBJ1-2|many
TGTGCCAGCAGCTTAGACAACTATGGCTACACCTTC
CASSLDNYGYTF
>TRBD1|TRBV29-1|TRBJ1-3|.
TGCAGCGTTGAACTATCGTTAGGGACAGGGGAGAACACCATATATTTT
CSVELSLGTGENTIYF
>.|TRBV6-5|TRBJ2-7|.
TGTGCCATCAGTTACCTCTCCAACTCCTACGAGCAGTACTTC
CAISYLSNSYEQYF
>TRBD1|TRBV10-3|TRBJ1-1|.
TGTGCCATCAGGGCCGGGACAGGGGACTTGAACACTGAAGCTTTCTTT
CAIRAGTGDLNTEAFF
>.|TRBV7-2|TRBJ1-4|many
TGTGCCAGCAGCCTCAGGGGAGCTAATGAAAAACTGTTTTTT
CASSLRGANEKLFF
>.|TRBV7-8|TRBJ2-7|.
TGTGCCAGCAGCTTAGGGGGAGCGGAGAGGGATTACGAGCAGTACTTC
CASSLGGAERDYEQYF
>.|TRBV7-9|TRBJ1-1|few
TGTGCCAGCAGCATACTGGCAGTTGAAGCTTTCTTT
CASSILAVEAFF
>.|TRBV7-6|TRBJ1-1|many
TGTGCCAGCAGCTCAGGGACCCGAACTGAAGCTTTCTTT
CASSSGTRTEAFF
>.|TRBV9|TRBJ1-1|many
TGTGCCAGCAGCGTAGCTCAGGCTGGTGAAGCTTTCTTT
CASSVAQAGEAFF
>.|TRBV12-3/TRBV12-4|TRBJ1-2|.
TGTGCCAGCAGTCCTGGACAGCCCTATGGCTACACCTTC
CASSPGQPYGYTF
>.|TRBV7-9|TRBJ1-6|many
TGTGCCAGCAGGATTAGCGGCGATTCACCCCTCCACTTT
CASRISGDSPLHF
>TRBD1|TRBV15|TRBJ2-5|many
TGTGCCACCAGCAACCGAGACAGGGGGCAAGAGACCCAGTACTTC
CATSNRDRGQETQYF
>TRBD1|TRBV7-9|TRBJ1-5|.
TGTGCTAGAAGATCAGGGGGCGAGGGTCAGCCCCAGCATTTT
CARRSGGEGQPQHF
>TRBD1|TRBV9|TRBJ1-4|.
TGTGCCAGCAGCGTAGGGCCGGGACAGGGGGACGAAAAACTGTTTTTT
CASSVGPGQGDEKLFF
>TRBD1|TRBV5-4|TRBJ1-2|.
TGTGCCAGCAGCCTGGAGGTTAACAGGGGATATGGCTATGGCTACACCTTC
CASSLEVNRGYGYGYTF
>.|TRBV25-1|TRBJ1-2|many
TGTGCCAGCAGTGAATTTTCTGGGCTCAGCCGCTACACCTTC
CASSEFSGLSRYTF
>.|TRBV12-3/TRBV12-4|TRBJ1-2|few
TGTGCCAGCACGAACACAGGATCGGAGGGCTACACCTTC
CASTNTGSEGYTF
>TRBD1|TRBV7-4|TRBJ1-5|.
TGTGCCAGCAGCCAACGGGACAGATATCAGCCCCAGCATTTT
CASSQRDRYQPQHF
>.|TRBV19|TRBJ2-7|.
TGTGCCAGTAGTACAGGCAGGGATGCTGAGCAGTACTTC
CASSTGRDAEQYF
>TRBD1|TRBV7-8|TRBJ1-6|.
TGTGCCTATAGACAGGGACCTAATTCACCCCTCCACTTT
CAYRQGPNSPLHF
>.|TRBV7-9|TRBJ1-5|.
TGTGCCAGCAGCTTAGTATTTGGGGGCCCCCAGCATTTT
CASSLVFGGPQHF
>.|TRBV20-1|TRBJ2-7|.
TGCAGTGCTAGAGGGGACTTCCCCTACGAGCAGTACTTC
CSARGDFPYEQYF
>TRBD1|TRBV5-1|TRBJ2-3|.
TGCGCCAGCAGCTTCCTCGGGACAGTATTAAGGACAGATACGCAGTATTTT
CASSFLGTVLRTDTQYF
>.|TRBV24-1|TRBJ1-2|.
TGTGCCACCAGTGCCCAGACAGCGTTCTATGGCTACACCTTC
CATSAQTAFYGYTF